This record covers a single T cell receptor beta chain. This sample stems from a study of T cell changes during pregnancy in multiple sclerosis. The germline gives CDR1 SGDLS, CDR2 YYNGEE. The CDR3 extends over 14 amino acids. With 4 bases removed from V and 1 base from J, the gap between germline ends came to 11 bases. Data came from immunoSEQ multiplex PCR; TCRdb stores just in-frame clones and leaves some out. The profile shows roughly 73,000 clones, around 90% of them singletons. This receptor was obtained from a female donor in good health, enrolled as a control in a pregnancy study. This chain links TRBV9 with TRBJ1-1; D is perhaps TRBD1 (5 bases). The sample was peripheral blood, taken in the second trimester of pregnancy. The CDR3, as DNA: TGTGCCAGCAGCCACCAGGGTGGGAACACTGAAGCTTTCTTT. It translates to CASSHQGGNTEAFF.